The rows below give T cell receptor beta chains drawn from one sample of a study of T cell responses to AZD1222 COVID-19 vaccine. Profiling relied on immunoSEQ multiplex PCR, and the TCRdb table lists in-frame clones only, not all of them. The sample includes around 130,000 clones, roughly 89% of them seen just once. The input for sequencing was peripheral blood, taken 28 days after the second AZD1222 dose. These receptors were collected from an adult who received the AZD1222 COVID-19 vaccine. Each CDR3 is given with its conserved first and last residue. Fields, in order: J gene, V gene, CDR3 protein.

>TRBJ2-7|TRBV9
CASSVSGMSYEQYF
>TRBJ2-3|TRBV12-3/TRBV12-4
CASGGLNRDTQYF
>TRBJ1-6|TRBV19
CASSISFLGDSPLHF
>TRBJ2-2|TRBV9
CASSVEIGGTGELFF
>TRBJ1-6|TRBV9
CASSPQDGAESPLHF
>TRBJ1-1|TRBV5-1
CASSLLLMTGVGTEAFF
>TRBJ1-1|TRBV7-2
CASSSQGGANTEAFF
>TRBJ1-4|TRBV6-1
CASSEASTATNEKLFF
>TRBJ2-7|TRBV24-1
CATSEQGYEQYF
>TRBJ2-1|TRBV9
CASSVLAGVVYNEQFF
>TRBJ2-2|TRBV27
CASSFSSTGELFF
>TRBJ2-1|TRBV4-3
CASSQTVTRLHYNEQFF
>TRBJ2-7|TRBV7-6
CASSLTSGRQYEQYF
>TRBJ1-3|TRBV7-7
CASSLSQSSGNTIYF
>TRBJ2-4|TRBV9
CASSAAGGNIQYF
>TRBJ2-1|TRBV6-5
CASSYSRAYNEQFF
>TRBJ2-7|TRBV21-1
CASSIDSWGPF
>TRBJ1-6|TRBV10-3
CAISESGQVNSPLHF
>TRBJ2-7|TRBV12-3/TRBV12-4
CASSQAGYEQYF
>TRBJ1-2|TRBV6-5
CASSYAQRDGYTF
>TRBJ1-2|TRBV28
CASSPSDPDYGYTF
>TRBJ2-3|TRBV4-1
CASSQGGLVRSRGTDTQYF
>TRBJ2-5|TRBV5-1
CASSFSTSGGSETQYF
>TRBJ1-4|TRBV12-5
CASGQGTDNEKLFF
>TRBJ2-2|TRBV24-1
CATSDGGQGAGAGELFF
>TRBJ1-5|TRBV6-5
CASSRGRDQPQHF
>TRBJ1-6|TRBV5-6
CASSLPGNSPLHF
>TRBJ1-1|TRBV11-2
CASSLDRNTEAFF
>TRBJ2-7|TRBV10-2
CASRLSGTSGYEQYF
>TRBJ1-5|TRBV24-1
CATSQRGVGNQPQHF
>TRBJ1-6|TRBV30
CAWSSTGGISPLHF
>TRBJ1-2|TRBV12-3/TRBV12-4
CASTPVLFYGYTF
>TRBJ2-2|TRBV3-1/TRBV3-2
CASSQQGLAGGELFF
>TRBJ1-1|TRBV7-2
CASSRITFGTEAFF
>TRBJ2-5|TRBV29-1
CSVERGRWKTQYF
>TRBJ1-6|TRBV25-1
CASSESRENYYNSPLHF
>TRBJ1-2|TRBV4-3
CASSQDTDRGYGYTF
>TRBJ2-5|TRBV4-3
CASSQDLGVETQYF